The next 27 T cell receptor beta chains were all read from a single sample in a study of cytomegalovirus exposure and HLA in healthy donors. The PCR made use of 60 Vbeta and 13 Jbeta primers. Repertoires were generated with immunoSEQ multiplex PCR, while TCRdb's copy carries only in-frame clones and drops some. This sample has tens of thousands of clones; roughly four fifths occur once, and the top ten carry approximately 0.56%. The specimen sequenced was PBMCs. Receptors were obtained from a man aged 30-40 years in good health and CMV-seronegative.

V and J are TRBV5-1 and TRBJ1-1, with TRBD1 as a possible D gene (6 bases). V lost 7 bases and J lost 3, with 13 bases in between. The CDR3 covers 13 residues. Germline V lookup: CDR1 SGHRS, CDR2 YFSETQ. CDR3 bases: TGCGCCAGCGGAAGGGACATGGACACTGAAGCTTTCTTT. Encoded protein: CASGRDMDTEAFF.

This chain joins TRBV4-3 and TRBJ1-5; no clear D gene. This CDR3 comprises 15 residues. V was trimmed by 0 bases and J by 1 base, leaving 7 bases between them. Germline V CDR1 and CDR2: LGHNA, YSLEER. The CDR3 region is CASSQDTASNQPQHF. In DNA, the CDR3 is TGCGCCAGCAGCCAAGATACCGCGAGCAATCAGCCCCAGCATTTT.

The chain joins TRBV9 to TRBJ2-7, with 11 bases fitting TRBD2. V was clipped by 4 bases and J by 3 bases; unmatched bases: 9. In germline, CDR1 is SGDLS, CDR2 YYNGEE. The CDR3 runs to 16 residues. This chain's CDR3 is CASSSGSGLAVYEQYF. The DNA of the CDR3 is TGTGCCAGCAGCTCTGGGTCGGGACTAGCGGTCTACGAGCAGTACTTC.

The chain uses TRBV7-6 and TRBJ2-5; D might be TRBD1 (6 bases). Trimming removed 2 bases from V and 5 bases from J, with 18 bases in between. In germline, CDR1 is SGHVS, CDR2 FNYEAQ. This CDR3 is 16 amino acids long. The CDR3 spells CASSLIQDSSRETQYF. The CDR3 DNA follows: TGTGCCAGCAGCTTAATTCAGGACAGCTCGCGGGAGACCCAGTACTTC.

CDR3 nucleotide sequence: TGTGCCAGCAGCACTAATGTTGACTACGAGCAGTACTTC. It encodes CASSTNVDYEQYF. This chain joins TRBV7-9 and TRBJ2-7; D remains unclear. This CDR3 spans 13 amino acids. CDR1 is SEHNR, CDR2 FQNEAQ, per germline (reference sequence). V lost 5 bases to trimming and J lost 3 bases, with 11 bases between them.

The gene calls are TRBV7-2 and TRBJ1-2, with TRBD1 as a possible D gene (5 bases). The CDR3 totals 15 residues. CDR1 SGHTA and CDR2 FQGNSA come from the germline V gene. Trimming shortened V by 4 bases and J by 2 bases, and 14 bases separated the two germline ends. The CDR3: CASSSRLGLNYGYTF. CDR3 in DNA: TGTGCCAGCAGCTCCCGGCTGGGGCTCAACTATGGCTACACCTTC.

J is TRBJ2-7 and V is TRBV2, with D possibly TRBD1 on 6 matching bases. The V end lost 4 bases, the J end lost 6 bases, and 13 bases lay between the germline ends. Germline CDR1 is SNHLY and CDR2 is FYNNEI. The CDR3 contains 13 residues. CDR3 coding DNA: TGTGCCAGCAGTGCAAGGGAAGGGGGCGAGCAGTACGTC. Encoded protein: CASSAREGGEQYV.

Comments on this clone: The junction differs from germline at one of its ends, possibly a read error. The V gene is TRBV7-9, the J gene TRBJ2-3; TRBD1 is a possible D gene (6 bases). CDR3 length: 12 amino acids. Germline values: CDR1 SEHNR, CDR2 FQNEAQ (reference sequence). The CDR3 loop is CSSSLRGDTQYF. The CDR3 bases are TGTTCCAGCAGCCTAAGGGGGGATACGCAGTATTTT.

This clone was found a few times. This chain uses TRBV9 with TRBJ1-1; maybe TRBD1 (6 bases). The CDR3 is made up of 14 amino acids. From germline, CDR1 is SGDLS and CDR2 YYNGEE. V shed 3 bases and J shed 3 bases, with 12 bases lying between them. CDR3 sequence: CASSAGQRDTEAFF. The CDR3 coding sequence is TGTGCCAGCAGCGCTGGACAGAGAGACACTGAAGCTTTCTTT.

J is TRBJ1-2 and V is TRBV5-4; TRBD1 matches at 7 bases. CDR1 and CDR2 from the germline V gene are SGHNT and YYREEE (reference sequence). Trimming at V came to 4 bases and at J to 8 bases, leaving 8 bases not matched to a gene. CDR3 length: 13 amino acids. CDR3 bases: TGTGCCAGCAGCGAGGAGGGGGCGGGAGGCTACACCTTC. Translation gives CASSEEGAGGYTF.

V gene TRBV7-9 combines with J gene TRBJ1-2, with TRBD1 matching over 9 bases. Germline trimming cut 5 bases from V and 2 bases from J; bases unmatched to any gene: 15. This CDR3 spans 18 amino acids. Looked up from germline, CDR1 is SEHNR and CDR2 is FQNEAQ (reference sequence). In nucleotides, the CDR3 is TGTGCCAGCAGCCGAAAACTACGGGACAGGGAATTAAACTATGGCTACACCTTC. Its translation is CASSRKLRDRELNYGYTF.

The CDR3 region is CASSSRTGEDGYTF. As DNA, the CDR3 is TGTGCCAGCAGCTCACGGACAGGGGAAGATGGCTACACCTTC. The chain has TRBV11-2 and TRBJ1-2, with 9 bases lining up with TRBD1. CDR3 length: 14 amino acids. Losses at the gene ends were 4 bases for V and 6 bases for J; bases not matched to a gene: 6. Germline V gene lookup returns CDR1 SGHAT and CDR2 FQNNGV. Using reference TRBV11-2 and TRBJ1-2 for the parts outside the CDR3, the full variable domain is EAGVAQSPRYKIIEKRQSVAFWCNPISGHATLYWYQQILGQGPKLLIQFQNNGVVDDSQLPKDRFSAERLKGVDSTLKIQPAKLEDSAVYLCASSSRTGEDGYTFGSGTRLTVV.

The CDR3: CASSLGLQGISDTQYF. The CDR3 DNA follows: TGCGCCAGCAGCTTGGGCCTACAGGGGATATCAGATACGCAGTATTTT. The V call is TRBV5-1, the J call TRBJ2-3, with TRBD1 matching 7 bases. Germline CDR1 and CDR2: SGHRS and YFSETQ. J was trimmed by 4 bases and V by 0 bases; bases with no gene match: 8. The CDR3 is 16 amino acids.

The genes are TRBV7-9 and TRBJ1-2; D call uncertain. CDR1 is SEHNR and CDR2 is FQNEAQ in the germline V gene (reference sequence). This CDR3 is 16 amino acids long. V lost 1 base and J lost 4, with 16 bases in between. CDR3 protein: CASSLDLRQVTYGYTF. As DNA, the CDR3 is TGTGCCAGCAGCTTAGACCTACGTCAGGTCACCTATGGCTACACCTTC.

This chain connects TRBV6-1 to TRBJ1-1; possibly TRBD1 for D (5 bases). The CDR3 runs 13 residues. The germline CDR1 and CDR2 sequences are MNHNS and SASEGT. V lost 4 bases and J lost 6, with 12 bases in between. This CDR3 is CASSAQENAEAFF. The CDR3 bases are TGTGCCAGCAGTGCACAGGAAAATGCTGAAGCTTTCTTT.

This clone was counted only a few times. The rearrangement joins TRBV21-1 to TRBJ2-7; no DNA check was done on the table's D call, TRBD2. TRBV21-1 is flagged as a pseudogene. The CDR3 contains 14 residues. Here the CDR3 reads CASGPSRETSEQYV. The CDR3 nucleotides read TGTGCCAGCGGACCAAGCCGGGAGACGTCGGAGCAGTACGTC.

CDR3 coding DNA: TGCAGCGTTGATTGGGAGTACTATGGCTACACCTTC. Its protein product is CSVDWEYYGYTF. This chain uses TRBV29-1 with TRBJ1-2, with no clear D. Germline-derived CDR1 and CDR2 are SQVTM and ANQGSEA. The ends were cut back, 3 bases at V and 3 bases at J, with 8 bases in the middle. This CDR3 is built from 12 residues. The full variable domain, in which reference TRBV29-1 and TRBJ1-2 provide the parts outside the CDR3, is SAVISQKPSRDICQRGTSLTIQCQVDSQVTMMFWYRQQPGQSLTLIATANQGSEATYESGFVIDKFPISRPNLTFSTLTVSNMSPEDSSIYLCSVDWEYYGYTFGSGTRLTVV.

The genes are TRBV28 and TRBJ2-1; 8 nucleotides agree with TRBD2. The CDR3 has 15 residues. The V gene end was trimmed by 2 bases and the J gene end by 5 bases; junction bases not matched to a gene: 5. CDR1 is MDHEN, CDR2 SYDVKM, per germline. Written as DNA, the CDR3 is TGTGCCAGCAGTTTACTAGCGGGCGCAAACAATGAGCAGTTCTTC. It encodes CASSLLAGANNEQFF. Supplemented by reference TRBV28 and TRBJ2-1, the full variable domain reads DVKVTQSSRYLVKRTGEKVFLECVQDMDHENMFWYRQDPGLGLRLIYFSYDVKMKEKGDIPEGYSVSREKKERFSLILESASTNQTSMYLCASSLLAGANNEQFFGPGTRLTVL.

This chain joins TRBV9 and TRBJ1-1, with D unresolved. CDR3 length: 13 amino acids. V gave up 5 bases and J gave up 4 bases, with 12 bases separating them. CDR1 is SGDLS and CDR2 is YYNGEE in the germline V gene. CDR3: CASRELQRTEAFF. Here the CDR3 DNA reads TGTGCCAGCAGGGAGCTACAACGCACTGAAGCTTTCTTT.

The V and J genes are TRBV28 and TRBJ2-7, with 8 nucleotides matching TRBD1. From germline, CDR1 is MDHEN and CDR2 SYDVKM. With V trimmed by 4 bases and J by 9 bases, 5 bases remained unmatched. CDR3 length: 12 residues. CDR3 coding DNA: TGTGCCAGCAGTTCCCACGACAGGGGGCAGTACGTC. It yields the protein CASSSHDRGQYV.

The chain employs TRBV7-7 and TRBJ2-7, with 7 bases aligning to TRBD2. Germline trimming cut 5 bases from V and 2 bases from J; bases unmatched to any gene: 3. The germline gives CDR1 SSHAT, CDR2 FNYEAQ (reference sequence). The CDR3 spans 13 residues. CDR3 coding DNA: TGTGCCAGCAGCCTGGGGACTACCTACGAGCAGTACTTC. This sequence encodes CASSLGTTYEQYF.

This clone was observed a single time. This chain uses TRBV5-4 with TRBJ2-3, with D maybe TRBD2 (6 bases). The CDR3 runs 16 residues. Trimming shortened V by 0 bases and J by 1 base, and 12 bases separated the two germline ends. CDR1 and CDR2 from the germline V gene are SGHNT and YYREEE (reference sequence). CDR3 nucleotides: TGTGCCAGCAGCTTGGATGGGAGGCGTGGCACAGATACGCAGTATTTT. Its protein product is CASSLDGRRGTDTQYF.

The V call is TRBV5-1, the J call TRBJ1-2, with D maybe TRBD1 (5 bases). The CDR3 covers 14 residues. The germline CDR1 and CDR2 sequences are SGHRS and YFSETQ. V lost 3 bases and J lost 4, with 13 bases in between. For the CDR3, the DNA is TGCGCCAGCAGCTCGACGGACATTCTCTATGGCTACACCTTC. Protein: CASSSTDILYGYTF.

The rearrangement joins TRBV7-9 to TRBJ2-3, with D maybe TRBD1 (6 bases). The CDR3 has 15 amino acids. CDR1 is SEHNR and CDR2 is FQNEAQ in the germline V gene (reference sequence). The V and J ends lost 7 bases and 4 bases respectively, with 18 bases between them. The CDR3 region is CASMGRGHLPDTQYF. As DNA, the CDR3 is TGTGCCAGCATGGGACGGGGACATCTCCCAGATACGCAGTATTTT.

This rearrangement joins TRBV5-6 to TRBJ2-2; no clear D gene. Trimming stripped 1 base from V and 6 bases from J, with 7 bases between. The V gene's germline CDR1 is SGHDT and CDR2 YYEEEE. The CDR3 spans 13 residues. For the CDR3, the DNA is TGTGCCAGCAGCTTGCCCTACCCCGGGGAGCTGTTTTTT. Translated: CASSLPYPGELFF.

V gene TRBV5-1 combines with J gene TRBJ1-3, with D possibly matching TRBD1 (6 bases). V was trimmed by 4 bases and J by 0 bases, leaving 11 bases between them. Germline lookup yields CDR1 SGHRS and CDR2 YFSETQ. The CDR3 runs 15 residues. The DNA of the CDR3 is TGCGCCAGCAGCAAGGGACATAGCTCTGGAAACACCATATATTTT. Translating it yields CASSKGHSSGNTIYF.

The chain links TRBV6-5 to TRBJ2-1; 8 nucleotides align to TRBD1. After removal of 10 bases from V and 7 bases from J, the junction contained 12 bases not matched to a gene. The CDR3 totals 14 residues. Germline-derived CDR1 and CDR2 are MNHEY and SVGAGI. In nucleotides, the CDR3 is TGTGCCACCCGGACAGGGTGGTCTGGGAATGAGCAGTTCTTC. It codes for CATRTGWSGNEQFF.